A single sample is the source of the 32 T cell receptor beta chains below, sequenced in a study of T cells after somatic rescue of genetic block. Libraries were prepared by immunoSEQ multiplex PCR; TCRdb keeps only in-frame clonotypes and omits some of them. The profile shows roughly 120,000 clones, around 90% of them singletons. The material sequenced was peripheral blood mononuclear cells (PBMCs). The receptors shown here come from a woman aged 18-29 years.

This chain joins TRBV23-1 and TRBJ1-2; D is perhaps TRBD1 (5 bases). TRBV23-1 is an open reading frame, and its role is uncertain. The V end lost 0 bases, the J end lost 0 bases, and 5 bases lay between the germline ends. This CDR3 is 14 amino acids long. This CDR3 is CASSQSTANYGYTF. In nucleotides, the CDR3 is TGCGCCAGCAGTCAATCGACAGCTAACTATGGCTACACCTTC.

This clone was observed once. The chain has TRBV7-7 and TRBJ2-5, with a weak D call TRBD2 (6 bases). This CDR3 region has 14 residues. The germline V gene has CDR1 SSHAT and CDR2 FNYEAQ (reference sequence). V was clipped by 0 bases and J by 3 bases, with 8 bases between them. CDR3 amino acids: CASSLAPGEETQYF. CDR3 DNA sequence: TGTGCCAGCAGCTTAGCTCCGGGGGAAGAGACCCAGTACTTC.

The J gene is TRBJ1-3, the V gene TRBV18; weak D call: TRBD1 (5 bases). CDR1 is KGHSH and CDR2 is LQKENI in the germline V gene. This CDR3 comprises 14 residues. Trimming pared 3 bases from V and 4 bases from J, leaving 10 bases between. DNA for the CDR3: TGTGCCAGCTCACCTGGGGACGGCGGAAACACCATATATTTT. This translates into CASSPGDGGNTIYF. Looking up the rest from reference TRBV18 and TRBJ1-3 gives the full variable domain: NAGVMQNPRHLVRRRGQEARLRCSPMKGHSHVYWYRQLPEEGLKFMVYLQKENIIDESGMPKERFSAEFPKEGPSILRIQQVVRGDSAAYFCASSPGDGGNTIYFGEGSWLTVV.

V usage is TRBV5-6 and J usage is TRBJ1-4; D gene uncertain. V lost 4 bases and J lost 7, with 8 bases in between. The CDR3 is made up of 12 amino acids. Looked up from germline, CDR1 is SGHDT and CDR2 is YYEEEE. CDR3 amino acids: CASSPRGEKLFF. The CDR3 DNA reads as TGTGCCAGCAGCCCGCGTGGTGAAAAACTGTTTTTT.

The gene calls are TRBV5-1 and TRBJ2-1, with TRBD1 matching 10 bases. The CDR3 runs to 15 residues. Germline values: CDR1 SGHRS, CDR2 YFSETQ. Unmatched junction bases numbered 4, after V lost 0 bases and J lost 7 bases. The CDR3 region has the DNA TGCGCCAGCAGCTTGGGAGGGACAGGGGATAATGAGCAGTTCTTC. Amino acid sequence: CASSLGGTGDNEQFF.

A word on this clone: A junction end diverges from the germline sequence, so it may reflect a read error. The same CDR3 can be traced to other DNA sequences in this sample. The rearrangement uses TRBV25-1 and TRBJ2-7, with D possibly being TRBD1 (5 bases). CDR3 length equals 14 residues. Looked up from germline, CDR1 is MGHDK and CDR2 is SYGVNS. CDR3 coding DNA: TGTGCTAGCAGTGAATCTGACAGCTCCTACGAGCAGTACTTC. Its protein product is CASSESDSSYEQYF.

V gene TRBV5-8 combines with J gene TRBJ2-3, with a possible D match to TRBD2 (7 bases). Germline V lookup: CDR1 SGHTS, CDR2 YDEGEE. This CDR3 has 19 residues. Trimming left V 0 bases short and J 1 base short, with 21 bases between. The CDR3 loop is CASSLEGDPGGYGTDTQYF. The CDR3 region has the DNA TGTGCCAGCAGCTTGGAGGGGGACCCGGGGGGCTACGGCACAGATACGCAGTATTTT.

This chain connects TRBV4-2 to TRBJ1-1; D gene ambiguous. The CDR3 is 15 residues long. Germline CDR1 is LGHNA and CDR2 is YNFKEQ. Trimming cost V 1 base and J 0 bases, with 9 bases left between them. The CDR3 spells CASSQVPGLNTEAFF. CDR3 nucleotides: TGTGCCAGCAGCCAAGTCCCGGGGTTGAACACTGAAGCTTTCTTT.

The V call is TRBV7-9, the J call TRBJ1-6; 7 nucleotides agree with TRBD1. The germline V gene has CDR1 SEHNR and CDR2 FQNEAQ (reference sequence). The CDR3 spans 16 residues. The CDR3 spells CASGTVLSSYNSPLHF. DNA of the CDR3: TGTGCTAGTGGGACAGTTCTCAGCTCCTATAATTCACCCCTCCACTTT. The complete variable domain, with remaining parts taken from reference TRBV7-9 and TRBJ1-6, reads DTGVSQNPRHKITKRGQNVTFRCDPISEHNRLYWYRQTLGQGPEFLTYFQNEAQLEKSRLLSDRFSAERPKGSFSTLEIQRTEQGDSAMYLCASGTVLSSYNSPLHFGNGTRLTVT.

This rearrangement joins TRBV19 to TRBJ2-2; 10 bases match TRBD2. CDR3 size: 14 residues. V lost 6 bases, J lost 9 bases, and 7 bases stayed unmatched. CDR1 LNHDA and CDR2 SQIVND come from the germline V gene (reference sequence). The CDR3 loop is CASRDSGGSRELFF. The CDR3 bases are TGTGCCAGTAGGGATAGCGGGGGGTCAAGGGAGCTGTTTTTT.

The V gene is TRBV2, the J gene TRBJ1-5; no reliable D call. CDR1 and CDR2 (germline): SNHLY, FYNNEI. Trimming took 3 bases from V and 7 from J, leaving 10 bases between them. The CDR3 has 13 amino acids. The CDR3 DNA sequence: TGTGCCAGCAGTGACAGGTTCCTGCAGCCCCAGCATTTT. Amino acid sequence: CASSDRFLQPQHF.

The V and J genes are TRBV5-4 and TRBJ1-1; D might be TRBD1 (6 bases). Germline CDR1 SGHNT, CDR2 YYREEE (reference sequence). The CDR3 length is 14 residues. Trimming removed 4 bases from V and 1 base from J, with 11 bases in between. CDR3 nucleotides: TGTGCCAGCAGCCGTCGGACAGCGAACACTGAAGCTTTCTTT. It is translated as CASSRRTANTEAFF.

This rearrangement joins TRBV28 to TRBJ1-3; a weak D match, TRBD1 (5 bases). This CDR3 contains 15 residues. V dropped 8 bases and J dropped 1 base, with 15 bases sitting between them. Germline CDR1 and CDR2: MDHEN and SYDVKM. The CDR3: CASYGTGTSGNTIYF. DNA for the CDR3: TGTGCCAGCTACGGGACCGGGACTTCTGGAAACACCATATATTTT.

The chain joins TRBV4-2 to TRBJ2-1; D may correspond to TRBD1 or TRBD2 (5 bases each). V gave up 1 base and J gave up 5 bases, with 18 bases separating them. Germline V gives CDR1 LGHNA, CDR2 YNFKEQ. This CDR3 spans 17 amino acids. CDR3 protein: CASSQARGVLGDNEQFF. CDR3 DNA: TGTGCCAGCAGCCAAGCTCGAGGGGTCCTCGGGGACAATGAGCAGTTCTTC.

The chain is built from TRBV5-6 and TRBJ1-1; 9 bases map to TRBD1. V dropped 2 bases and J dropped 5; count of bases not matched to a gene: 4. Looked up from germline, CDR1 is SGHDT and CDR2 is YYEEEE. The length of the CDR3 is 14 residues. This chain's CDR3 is CASSLNRGPTEAFF. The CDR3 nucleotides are TGTGCCAGCAGCTTAAACAGGGGGCCTACTGAAGCTTTCTTT.

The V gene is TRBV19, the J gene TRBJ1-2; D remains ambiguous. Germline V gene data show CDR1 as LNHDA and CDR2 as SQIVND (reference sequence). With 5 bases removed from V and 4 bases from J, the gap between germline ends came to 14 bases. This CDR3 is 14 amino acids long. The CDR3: CASSPRIGSYGYTF. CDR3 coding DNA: TGTGCCAGTAGTCCCCGGATTGGATCCTATGGCTACACCTTC.

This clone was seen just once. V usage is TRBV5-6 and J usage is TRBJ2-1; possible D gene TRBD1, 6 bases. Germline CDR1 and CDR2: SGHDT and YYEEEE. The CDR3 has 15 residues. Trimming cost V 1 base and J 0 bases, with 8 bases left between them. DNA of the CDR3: TGTGCCAGCAGCTTGACAGGGAGCTCCTACAATGAGCAGTTCTTC. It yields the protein CASSLTGSSYNEQFF.

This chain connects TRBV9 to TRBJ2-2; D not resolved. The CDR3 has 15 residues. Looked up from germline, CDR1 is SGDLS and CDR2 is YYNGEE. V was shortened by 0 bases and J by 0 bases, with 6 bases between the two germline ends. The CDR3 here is CASSVGQTNTGELFF. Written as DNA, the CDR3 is TGTGCCAGCAGCGTAGGGCAGACGAACACCGGGGAGCTGTTTTTT.

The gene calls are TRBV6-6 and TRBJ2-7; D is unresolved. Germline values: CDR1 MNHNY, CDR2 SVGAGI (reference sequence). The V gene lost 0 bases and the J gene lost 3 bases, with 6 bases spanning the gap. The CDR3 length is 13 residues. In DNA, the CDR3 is TGTGCCAGCAGTTACTCGATAGGCTACGAGCAGTACTTC. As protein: CASSYSIGYEQYF.

CDR3 amino acids: CASSLTLGEEAFF. CDR3 DNA: TGTGCCAGCAGTCTAACTCTCGGGGAGGAAGCTTTCTTT. The V call is TRBV5-4, the J call TRBJ1-1, with D unclear. V lost 5 bases and J lost 8, with 16 bases in between. Germline values: CDR1 SGHNT, CDR2 YYREEE (reference sequence). This CDR3 has 13 amino acids.

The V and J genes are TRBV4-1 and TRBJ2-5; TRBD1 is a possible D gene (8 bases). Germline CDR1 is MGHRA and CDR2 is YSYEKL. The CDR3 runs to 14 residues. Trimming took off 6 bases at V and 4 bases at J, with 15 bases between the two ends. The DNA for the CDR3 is TGCGCCAGCAGTACACAGGGGGGGGGAGAGACCCAGTACTTC. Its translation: CASSTQGGGETQYF.

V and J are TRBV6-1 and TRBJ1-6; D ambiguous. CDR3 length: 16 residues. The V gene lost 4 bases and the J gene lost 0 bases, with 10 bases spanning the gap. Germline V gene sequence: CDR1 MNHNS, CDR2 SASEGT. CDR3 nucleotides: TGTGCCAGCAGTGTTCAGCCGAGCTCCTATAATTCACCCCTCCACTTT. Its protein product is CASSVQPSSYNSPLHF.

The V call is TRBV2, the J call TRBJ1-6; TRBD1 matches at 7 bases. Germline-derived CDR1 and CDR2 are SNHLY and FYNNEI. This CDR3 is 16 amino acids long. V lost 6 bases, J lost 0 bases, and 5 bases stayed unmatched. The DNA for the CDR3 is TGTGCCAGCAGCCGGGACAGCGACTCCTATAATTCACCCCTCCACTTT. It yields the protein CASSRDSDSYNSPLHF.

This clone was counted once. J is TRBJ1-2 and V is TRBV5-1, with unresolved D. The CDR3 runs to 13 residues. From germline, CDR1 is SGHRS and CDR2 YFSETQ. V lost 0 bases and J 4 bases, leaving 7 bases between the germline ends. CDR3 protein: CASSLVPAYGYTF. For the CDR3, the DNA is TGCGCCAGCAGCTTGGTGCCGGCCTATGGCTACACCTTC.

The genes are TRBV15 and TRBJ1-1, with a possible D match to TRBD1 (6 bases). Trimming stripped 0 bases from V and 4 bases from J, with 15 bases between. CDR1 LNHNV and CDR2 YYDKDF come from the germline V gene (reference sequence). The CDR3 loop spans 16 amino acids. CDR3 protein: CATSRDYPGATTEAFF. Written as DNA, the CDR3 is TGTGCCACCAGCAGAGATTATCCGGGGGCGACCACTGAAGCTTTCTTT.

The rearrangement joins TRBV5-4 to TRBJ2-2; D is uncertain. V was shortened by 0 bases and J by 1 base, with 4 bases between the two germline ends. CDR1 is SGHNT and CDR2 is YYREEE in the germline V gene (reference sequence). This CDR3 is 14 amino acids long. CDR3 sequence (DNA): TGTGCCAGCAGCTTGGCGGAGAACACCGGGGAGCTGTTTTTT. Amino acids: CASSLAENTGELFF.

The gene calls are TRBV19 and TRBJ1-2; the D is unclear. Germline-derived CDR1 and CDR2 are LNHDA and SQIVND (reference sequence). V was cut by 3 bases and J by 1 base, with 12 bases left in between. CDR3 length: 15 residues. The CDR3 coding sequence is TGTGCCAGTAGTATTCGGCGGCCAGGTAACTATGGCTACACCTTC. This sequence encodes CASSIRRPGNYGYTF.

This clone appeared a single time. The CDR3 region is CASTLDGGSGNTIYF. CDR3 sequence (DNA): TGCGCCAGCACCCTCGATGGGGGCTCCGGAAACACCATATATTTT. V and J are TRBV5-1 and TRBJ1-3; maybe TRBD1 (6 bases). The germline V gene encodes CDR1 SGHRS and CDR2 YFSETQ. The V gene lost 6 bases and the J gene lost 4 bases, with 17 bases spanning the gap. CDR3 length: 15 amino acids.

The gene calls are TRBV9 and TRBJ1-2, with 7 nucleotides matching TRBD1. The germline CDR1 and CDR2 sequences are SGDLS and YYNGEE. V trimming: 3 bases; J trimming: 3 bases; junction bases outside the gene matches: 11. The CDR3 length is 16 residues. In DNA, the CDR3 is TGTGCCAGCAGCGGAGGACAGGTAGATCCTTACTATGGCTACACCTTC. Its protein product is CASSGGQVDPYYGYTF.

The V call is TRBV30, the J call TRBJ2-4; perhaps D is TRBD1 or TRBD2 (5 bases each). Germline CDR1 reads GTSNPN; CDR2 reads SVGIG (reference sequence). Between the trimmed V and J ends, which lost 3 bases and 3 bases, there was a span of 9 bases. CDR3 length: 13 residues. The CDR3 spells CAWRGDGKNIQYF. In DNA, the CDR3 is TGTGCCTGGAGGGGGGATGGCAAAAACATTCAGTACTTC.

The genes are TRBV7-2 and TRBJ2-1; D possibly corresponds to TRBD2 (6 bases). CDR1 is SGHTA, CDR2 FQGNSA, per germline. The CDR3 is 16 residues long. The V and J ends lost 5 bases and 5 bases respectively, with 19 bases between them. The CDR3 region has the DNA TGTGCCAGCAGCCATCTAGCGCACTCTGGGAACAATGAGCAGTTCTTC. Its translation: CASSHLAHSGNNEQFF.

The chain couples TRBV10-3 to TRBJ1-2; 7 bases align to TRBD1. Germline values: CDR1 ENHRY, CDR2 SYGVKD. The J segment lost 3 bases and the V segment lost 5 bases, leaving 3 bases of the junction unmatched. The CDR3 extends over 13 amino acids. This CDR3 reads CAISLQGDYGYTF. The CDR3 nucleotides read TGTGCCATCAGTCTTCAGGGGGACTATGGCTACACCTTC.